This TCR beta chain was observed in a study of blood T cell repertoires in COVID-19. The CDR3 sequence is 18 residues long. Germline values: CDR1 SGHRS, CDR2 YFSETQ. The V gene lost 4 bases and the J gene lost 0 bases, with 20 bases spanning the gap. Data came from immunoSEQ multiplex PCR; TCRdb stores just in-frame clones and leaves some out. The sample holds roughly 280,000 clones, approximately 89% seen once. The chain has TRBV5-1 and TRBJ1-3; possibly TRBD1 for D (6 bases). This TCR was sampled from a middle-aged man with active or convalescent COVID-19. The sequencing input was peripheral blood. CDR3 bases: TGCGCCAGCAGCCTTTCCGGGACACCGAAGCCCTCTGGAAACACCATATATTTT. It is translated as CASSLSGTPKPSGNTIYF.